The entry that follows covers one TCR beta chain sequence. The data are from a study of T cells in tumors after PD-1 blockade. The data were produced by immunoSEQ multiplex PCR, yet TCRdb's version contains in-frame clones alone and is incomplete. Counted here are roughly 50,000 clones, roughly 80% occurring once; the ten biggest clones make up just over 4%. The length of the CDR3 is 15 residues. The germline CDR1 and CDR2 sequences are SGHDT and YYEEEE. Trimming removed 1 base from V and 0 bases from J, with 8 bases in between. The TCR was taken from a human donor with basal cell carcinoma. The rearrangement uses TRBV5-6 and TRBJ1-5, with D hard to call. The specimen comprised PBMCs, sampled before anti-PD-1 treatment. CDR3 sequence (DNA): TGTGCCAGCAGCTTGCTGGGATATAGCAATCAGCCCCAGCATTTT. This translates into CASSLLGYSNQPQHF. Drawing the rest from reference TRBV5-6 and TRBJ1-5, the complete variable domain is DAGVTQSPTHLIKTRGQQVTLRCSPKSGHDTVSWYQQALGQGPQFIFQYYEEEERQRGNFPDRFSGHQFPNYSSELNVNALLLGDSALYLCASSLLGYSNQPQHFGDGTRLSIL.